This paragraph covers one T cell receptor beta chain sequence. Its target is not known. Time point noted: newly diagnosed, previously untreated cHL patient sample. Comparison PBMCs came from previously untreated, newly diagnosed classical Hodgkin lymphoma patients. Sequencing used immunoSEQ multiplex PCR; TCRdb keeps in-frame clones, though not all of them. Seen here are some 49,000 clones, about nine tenths observed once, and the top ten hold approximately 4.9%. The CDR3 has 13 amino acids. CDR1 and CDR2 (germline): SEHNR, FQNEAQ (reference sequence). Trimming removed 0 bases from V and 3 bases from J, with 5 bases in between. The data are from a study of PD-1 blockade in classical Hodgkin lymphoma. General study results and limits: Baseline TCR diversity was reportedly lower in newly diagnosed patients than healthy donors. Causes of the repertoire differences remain undefined, possibly disease activity or prior therapy.

The receptor was isolated from a human donor with classical Hodgkin lymphoma. V gene TRBV7-9 combines with J gene TRBJ1-2; a possible D gene is TRBD1 (5 bases). The sequencing input was peripheral blood mononuclear cells (PBMCs). CDR3 nucleotide sequence: TGTGCCAGCAGCTTAGCAGGGGACTATGGCTACACCTTC. Its translation: CASSLAGDYGYTF.